This T cell receptor beta chain emerged from a study of shared clonotypes between healthy human individuals. Study information: Each donor contributed plates that comprised three CD4 naive, three CD4 memory, two CD8 naive and one CD8 memory.

The table came from immunoSEQ multiplex PCR; TCRdb's copy has only in-frame clones and leaves some out. The sample yields over a million clones, around three quarters seen once. CDR3 length: 16 residues. Partitioning of CD4+ cells yielded a CD45RA+ naive subset and a CD45RA-negative memory subset. This rearrangement joins TRBV21-1 to TRBJ2-5; the table's D call TRBD2 went unverified against the DNA. TRBV21-1 is a pseudogene. This sequence was found in a young man in good health. Some clones in this sample may be carry-over from other donors' samples. Sequencing input: memory CD4+ T cells from PBMCs. Indicated subset: CD45RA-negative fraction. CDR3 nucleotides: TGTGCCAGCAGCAAACTAACGGCGGGAGCGCGGGAGACCCAGTACTTC. This gives the protein CASSKLTAGARETQYF.